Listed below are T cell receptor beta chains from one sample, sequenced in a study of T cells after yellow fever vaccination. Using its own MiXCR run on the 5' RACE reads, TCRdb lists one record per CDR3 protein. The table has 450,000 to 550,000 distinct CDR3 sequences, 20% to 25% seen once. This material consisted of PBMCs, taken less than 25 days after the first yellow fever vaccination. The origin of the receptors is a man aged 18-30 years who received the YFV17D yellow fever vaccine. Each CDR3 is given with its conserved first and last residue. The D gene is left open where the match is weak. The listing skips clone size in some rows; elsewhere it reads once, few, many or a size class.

DNA: TGCAGTGCTAGAGATTTTGCCCGACTAGCGGGGTACAATGAGCAGTTCTTC; CDR3: CSARDFARLAGYNEQFF; J: TRBJ2-1; size: .; D: TRBD2; V: TRBV20-1
DNA: TGTGCCTCGGGGACAGGGACCTACGAGCAGTACTTC; CDR3: CASGTGTYEQYF; J: TRBJ2-7; size: .; D: TRBD1; V: TRBV10-3
DNA: TGTGCCAGCAGCCTCCCATCGGATACGCAGTATTTT; CDR3: CASSLPSDTQYF; J: TRBJ2-3; size: few; D: .; V: TRBV3-1
DNA: TGCGCCAGCAGCTTGGAGTGGGGGCTTGGAAACACCATATATTTT; CDR3: CASSLEWGLGNTIYF; J: TRBJ1-3; size: many; D: .; V: TRBV5-1
DNA: TGTGCCAGCAGCTTAGCCGCTTCTTCCCGGACAGTCCTCTTTAGCACAGATACGCAGTATTTT; CDR3: CASSLAASSRTVLFSTDTQYF; J: TRBJ2-3; size: .; D: .; V: TRBV7-6
DNA: TGTGCCAGCAGCCCCTCAAGGACAATCGGGGGGGTAGAGACCCAGTACTTC; CDR3: CASSPSRTIGGVETQYF; J: TRBJ2-5; size: few; D: TRBD2; V: TRBV7-6
DNA: TGTGCCAGCAGTTCGACTAATCTGGGCACAGATACGCAGTATTTT; CDR3: CASSSTNLGTDTQYF; J: TRBJ2-3; size: .; D: .; V: TRBV6-4
DNA: TGCGCCAGCAGCCAAGATATGGGTCGGGGCCCAGATACGCAGTATTTT; CDR3: CASSQDMGRGPDTQYF; J: TRBJ2-3; size: .; D: .; V: TRBV4-3
DNA: TGTGCCAGCAGTGCGGCCGGGGCAACTAGCACAGATACGCAGTATTTT; CDR3: CASSAAGATSTDTQYF; J: TRBJ2-3; size: .; D: .; V: TRBV28
DNA: TGTGCCAGCACCCGCTTACCCTCTCTCTCTGGAAACACCATATATTTT; CDR3: CASTRLPSLSGNTIYF; J: TRBJ1-3; size: few; D: .; V: TRBV7-7
DNA: TGTGCCAGCGGTGGGACAGCTTCCTACGAGCAGTACTTC; CDR3: CASGGTASYEQYF; J: TRBJ2-7; size: .; D: TRBD1; V: TRBV28
DNA: TGTGCCAGCACCCGAACAGGGTTGCCCGATACGCAGTATTTT; CDR3: CASTRTGLPDTQYF; J: TRBJ2-3; size: few; D: .; V: TRBV12-3/TRBV12-4
DNA: TGCGCCAGCAGCCAAGGAAGCGGGTATACGCAGTATTTT; CDR3: CASSQGSGYTQYF; J: TRBJ2-3; size: few; D: .; V: TRBV4-3
DNA: TGCGCCAGCAGCCAGGGGACAGGAGCTGAGCAGTACTTC; CDR3: CASSQGTGAEQYF; J: TRBJ2-7; size: few; D: TRBD1; V: TRBV4-1
DNA: TGTGCCAGCAGTGAATCGGGCTCCTATAATTCACCCCTCCACTTT; CDR3: CASSESGSYNSPLHF; J: TRBJ1-6; size: .; D: .; V: TRBV25-1
DNA: TGTGCCCACAGACAGGGCTACACCGGGGAGCTGTTTTTT; CDR3: CAHRQGYTGELFF; J: TRBJ2-2; size: .; D: TRBD1; V: TRBV7-9
DNA: TGTGCCAGCTCCCAGGGACAGGGAATAAAGACCCAGTACTTC; CDR3: CASSQGQGIKTQYF; J: TRBJ2-5; size: few; D: TRBD1; V: TRBV18
DNA: TGTGCCAGCCGCGGGGGGGCCGAGAGCACAGATACGCAGTATTTT; CDR3: CASRGGAESTDTQYF; J: TRBJ2-3; size: .; D: TRBD2; V: TRBV28
DNA: TGTGCCAGCAGCCAACAACTAGCGGGGGGGCTGTCTGTAGGTCGGCATGAGCAGTTCTTC; CDR3: CASSQQLAGGLSVGRHEQFF; J: TRBJ2-1; size: .; D: TRBD2; V: TRBV4-2
DNA: TGTGCCAGCACCTTGGGGCCGGGACGCAGAAACATTCAGTACTTC; CDR3: CASTLGPGRRNIQYF; J: TRBJ2-4; size: few; D: .; V: TRBV12-3/TRBV12-4
DNA: TGCGCCAGCAGCCAAGAGAGGGTCATCCTCTACAATGAGCAGTTCTTC; CDR3: CASSQERVILYNEQFF; J: TRBJ2-1; size: .; D: .; V: TRBV4-1
DNA: TGTGCCATCAGCGGAATCGGGCCTACCCCGGGGGAGCTGTTTTTT; CDR3: CAISGIGPTPGELFF; J: TRBJ2-2; size: .; D: .; V: TRBV10-3
DNA: TGTGCCAGCACCGATCCCGGGGATTACACCATATATTTT; CDR3: CASTDPGDYTIYF; J: TRBJ1-3; size: .; D: .; V: TRBV2
DNA: TGTGCCAGCAGCCGAGCGTGGACGGCAGCCGAGACCACAGATACGCAGTATTTT; CDR3: CASSRAWTAAETTDTQYF; J: TRBJ2-3; size: .; D: .; V: TRBV7-2
DNA: TGTGCCAGCAGCTTGGGTGCAGTGAATGAGCAGTTCTTC; CDR3: CASSLGAVNEQFF; J: TRBJ2-1; size: .; D: .; V: TRBV7-2
DNA: TGCGCCAGCAGCTTGGGAATTGTGACAGTCCAAGAGACCCAGTACTTC; CDR3: CASSLGIVTVQETQYF; J: TRBJ2-5; size: .; D: .; V: TRBV5-1
DNA: TGTGCCAGCAGCCGCAGTACCGAGCAGTACTTC; CDR3: CASSRSTEQYF; J: TRBJ2-7; size: .; D: .; V: TRBV7-9
DNA: TGTGCCAGCAGCTATGGACAATACACCGGGGAGCTGTTTTTT; CDR3: CASSYGQYTGELFF; J: TRBJ2-2; size: .; D: .; V: TRBV12-3/TRBV12-4
DNA: TGTGCCAGCCAACAGAGCTACTACACCGGGGAGCTGTTTTTT; CDR3: CASQQSYYTGELFF; J: TRBJ2-2; size: few; D: .; V: TRBV6-2/TRBV6-3
DNA: TGTGCCAGCAGCTTAGTAGGACTAACGAACACCGGGGAGCTGTTTTTT; CDR3: CASSLVGLTNTGELFF; J: TRBJ2-2; size: .; D: .; V: TRBV13
DNA: TGTGCCAGCAGCTTTGGCCCCGGGAGGACCTACGAGCAGTACTTC; CDR3: CASSFGPGRTYEQYF; J: TRBJ2-7; size: few; D: TRBD2; V: TRBV7-7
DNA: TGTGCCAGTAGTATAGATAATGGGCAGGGTTCCTACAATGAGCAGTTCTTC; CDR3: CASSIDNGQGSYNEQFF; J: TRBJ2-1; size: .; D: .; V: TRBV19
DNA: TGTGCCAGCAGTAAACCTACCGGGACAGGGTTTGAAGACATTCAGTACTTC; CDR3: CASSKPTGTGFEDIQYF; J: TRBJ2-4; size: few; D: TRBD1; V: TRBV6-1
DNA: TGTGCCAGCAGCTTATTTTGGGGGGCGAACACTGAAGCTTTCTTT; CDR3: CASSLFWGANTEAFF; J: TRBJ1-1; size: few; D: .; V: TRBV7-9
DNA: TGTGCCAGCAGCTTACTAAGTCCCTACAATGAGCAGTTCTTC; CDR3: CASSLLSPYNEQFF; J: TRBJ2-1; size: many; D: .; V: TRBV7-2
DNA: TGCGCCAGCACGACGGCCGGGACATCTTATAATTCACCCCTCCACTTT; CDR3: CASTTAGTSYNSPLHF; J: TRBJ1-6; size: .; D: .; V: TRBV4-1
DNA: TGCAGTGTTACCACCGGGAGCGGGGGGGCCTGGGATACGCAGTATTTT; CDR3: CSVTTGSGGAWDTQYF; J: TRBJ2-3; size: few; D: TRBD2; V: TRBV20-1
DNA: TGTGCCACAAGCTGGGGGTCTAGCCCTGGGGATGAGCAGTTCTTC; CDR3: CATSWGSSPGDEQFF; J: TRBJ2-1; size: few; D: .; V: TRBV7-3
DNA: TGTGCCAGCAGTCGGGTGGGGACAGGGCCGTATGAGCAGTACTTC; CDR3: CASSRVGTGPYEQYF; J: TRBJ2-7; size: few; D: TRBD1; V: TRBV12-3/TRBV12-4
DNA: TGCGCCAGCAGCCAAGGAGGGTTCTCCTACGAGCAGTACTTC; CDR3: CASSQGGFSYEQYF; J: TRBJ2-7; size: .; D: .; V: TRBV4-1
DNA: TGTGCCAGCAGGGTCGGGGGGGCCAACACCGGGGAGCTGTTTTTT; CDR3: CASRVGGANTGELFF; J: TRBJ2-2; size: .; D: TRBD2; V: TRBV2
DNA: TGTGCCAGCAGCTTAACTGCACCCCCGGAGACCCAGTACTTC; CDR3: CASSLTAPPETQYF; J: TRBJ2-5; size: few; D: .; V: TRBV7-9
DNA: TGTGCCATCAGTGATCGAAGTGGGTTAGGCGGCGATACGCAGTATTTT; CDR3: CAISDRSGLGGDTQYF; J: TRBJ2-3; size: few; D: .; V: TRBV10-3
DNA: TGCAGTGCTAGAGATTACGAGACAGGGGCAAATGAGCAGTTCTTC; CDR3: CSARDYETGANEQFF; J: TRBJ2-1; size: few; D: TRBD1; V: TRBV20-1
DNA: TGTGCCAGCAGCTTAGTTCGGGGGAACGGCTACACCTTC; CDR3: CASSLVRGNGYTF; J: TRBJ1-2; size: .; D: .; V: TRBV7-9
DNA: TGCGCCAGCAGCCCGGGGTCGCACGAGACCCAGTACTTC; CDR3: CASSPGSHETQYF; J: TRBJ2-5; size: few; D: .; V: TRBV5-1
DNA: TGTGCCAGCAGTTCGGGCAGAACCTACGAGCAGTACTTC; CDR3: CASSSGRTYEQYF; J: TRBJ2-7; size: .; D: .; V: TRBV6-5